The TCR beta chain described here comes from a study of T cells after yellow fever vaccination. Study summary: Low-cell-number fractions were prepared with SMART-Seq v4 Ultra Low Input. Points from the study as a whole: Abundant clonotypes from the bulk population could get into FACS-sorted repertoires as contaminants. Overall, a small share of clonotypes was seen in both CD4 and CD8 compartments.

In making TCR cDNA, 5'RACE template switching added a universal primer site and UMIs to it. TCRdb fed the 5' RACE reads into MiXCR, producing one record per CDR3 protein. The data contain 85,000 to 100,000 distinct CDR3 sequences, roughly 6% of them singletons. A remark on this clonotype: Its matching antigen is unknown.

CDR3 length: 17 amino acids. Germline V gene data show CDR1 as MNHEY and CDR2 as SVGEGT. The ends were cut back, 2 bases at V and 0 bases at J, with 14 bases in the middle. The clonotype was recovered from a man aged 18-30 years who received the YFV17D yellow fever vaccine. Sequences were derived from CD8+ T cells sorted from PBMCs, sampled 10 days after the yellow fever booster vaccination. The chain couples TRBV6-2 or TRBV6-3 to TRBJ2-4; D is unclear. The chain's CDR3 is CASSYRFPAGAKNIQYF. The DNA of the CDR3 is TGTGCCAGCAGTTACCGGTTCCCGGCCGGAGCCAAAAACATTCAGTACTTC.